One T cell receptor beta chain is described in this entry. Its antigen is not identified. These data are taken from a study of cytomegalovirus exposure and HLA in healthy donors. PCR involved 60 Vbeta and 13 Jbeta primers. The method was immunoSEQ multiplex PCR; TCRdb's version includes in-frame clones alone and lacks a portion of them. The sample contains 100,000 or so clones, about three quarters of which appear only once. The CDR3 contains 14 residues. Germline V gene data show CDR1 as MRHNA and CDR2 as SNTAGT. V trimming: 5 bases; J trimming: 5 bases; junction bases outside the gene matches: 2. Study outcomes and limitations: Among the sequence variants, a highly shared cluster was likely an artifact of sequencing. Upon later analysis, HLA-associated TCR beta chains proved more clonally expanded than other, equally common chains.

The sequenced sample was PBMCs. The clonotype originates from a man aged 30-40 years in good health and CMV-seropositive. The chain is built from TRBV6-4 and TRBJ2-3; 12 positions match TRBD2. CDR3 loop: CASSLAGGQDTQYF. The CDR3 nucleotides read TGTGCCAGCAGTCTAGCGGGGGGGCAAGATACGCAGTATTTT.